The 22 T cell receptor beta chains in this list originate from one sample, sequenced in a study of Graves' ophthalmopathy and Graves' hyperthyroidism. RNA served as the template for amplifying TCR beta CDR3 regions. RT-PCR was first run with HTBI primers, then multiplex PCR in a second round. TCRdb itself ran the multiplex PCR reads through MiXCR, one entry per CDR3 protein. Here the sample spans about 500,000 distinct CDR3 sequences, approximately 37% being singletons. The sequencing sample was made of peripheral blood or thyroid tissue (not recorded which). These receptor sequences come from an adult man with Graves' hyperthyroidism.

Turning to this clonotype: One end of the junction fails to match germline, which may point to a read error. The chain combines TRBV7-6 with TRBJ1-1; D is unclear. The CDR3 extends over 13 amino acids. Germline CDR1 is SGHVS and CDR2 is FNYEAQ. The CDR3, as DNA: TGTGCCAGCAGCTTGGCACAGAACACTAAAGCTTTCTTT. It is translated as CASSLAQNTKAFF.

This clonotype was seen repeatedly, ten times or more. The chain employs TRBV12-3 or TRBV12-4 and TRBJ1-1; unclear D gene. This CDR3 is built from 15 residues. Deletions cut 5 bases from V and 11 bases from J, with 24 bases between. CDR3 bases: TGTGCCAGCAGTAGCGAGACGGATCCCTTTAACGGGGCTTTCTTT. Its translation: CASSSETDPFNGAFF.

This chain connects TRBV29-1 to TRBJ2-5; perhaps D is TRBD1 or TRBD2 (7 bases each). Looked up from germline, CDR1 is SQVTM and CDR2 is ANQGSEA. The V gene lost 4 bases and the J gene lost 5 bases, with 23 bases spanning the gap. The CDR3 is made up of 16 amino acids. The CDR3 reads CSVVVTGRAGIETQYF. Here the CDR3 DNA reads TGCAGCGTTGTTGTGACAGGGAGAGCGGGAATCGAGACCCAGTACTTC.

The chain couples TRBV7-8 to TRBJ2-7; TRBD1 might be the D (5 bases). Between the trimmed V and J ends, which lost 4 bases and 2 bases, there was a span of 21 bases. The CDR3 runs to 17 residues. Per germline, CDR1 SGHVS and CDR2 FQNEAQ. CDR3 sequence: CASSSMAGDPGPYEQYF. The CDR3 DNA reads TGTGCCAGCAGCTCTATGGCTGGGGATCCAGGGCCCTACGAGCAGTACTTC. The variable domain in full, completed from reference TRBV7-8 and TRBJ2-7, reads GAGVSQSPRYKVAKRGQDVALRCDPISGHVSLFWYQQALGQGPEFLTYFQNEAQLDKSGLPSDRFFAERPEGSVSTLKIQRTQQEDSAVYLCASSSMAGDPGPYEQYFGPGTRLTVT.

The chain is built from TRBV25-1 and TRBJ1-6; no definite D call. CDR3 length equals 12 residues. Germline V gives CDR1 MGHDK, CDR2 SYGVNS. The ends were cut back, 6 bases at V and 2 bases at J, with 2 bases in the middle. The CDR3 coding sequence is TGTGCCAGCAGGGCCTATAATTCACCCCTCCACTTT. It translates to CASRAYNSPLHF.

A few counts support this clonotype. The chain combines TRBV10-3 with TRBJ2-7, with 11 bases aligning to TRBD1. The CDR3 has 14 residues. V lost 6 bases, J lost 7 bases, and 8 bases stayed unmatched. CDR1 is ENHRY, CDR2 SYGVKD, per germline. The CDR3 reads CAIRPGQGAREQYF. Written as DNA, the CDR3 is TGTGCCATCAGGCCCGGACAGGGGGCAAGGGAGCAGTACTTC.

The chain uses TRBV7-8 and TRBJ2-3; 10 bases are a match to TRBD2. V was clipped by 4 bases and J by 0 bases; unmatched bases: 4. Germline values: CDR1 SGHVS, CDR2 FQNEAQ. CDR3 size: 16 residues. CDR3 protein: CASSSLTSGSTDTQYF. In nucleotides, the CDR3 is TGTGCCAGCAGCTCCCTGACTAGCGGGAGCACAGATACGCAGTATTTT.

The rearrangement joins TRBV19 to TRBJ1-5; 7 bases map to TRBD1. CDR3 size: 16 residues. V lost 8 bases to trimming and J lost 7 bases; unmatched junction nucleotides: 17. Looked up from germline, CDR1 is LNHDA and CDR2 is SQIVND (reference sequence). The CDR3 loop reads CASSGRETGLRQPQHF. CDR3 in DNA: TGTGCCAGTTCTGGGAGGGAGACAGGGCTCAGGCAGCCCCAGCATTTT.

Ten or more counts support this clonotype. This chain connects TRBV6-5 to TRBJ1-6; D is unresolved. Germline V lookup: CDR1 MNHEY, CDR2 SVGAGI. Trimming left V 5 bases short and J 7 bases short, with 9 bases between. There are 13 residues in the CDR3. The CDR3 nucleotides read TGTGCCAGCAGTGCCCAGGAGAATTCACCCCTCCACTTT. Translated, it gives CASSAQENSPLHF.

This clonotype was detected ten times or more. The chain's CDR3 is CASSPATGDRPEAFF. CDR3 coding DNA: TGTGCCAGCAGCCCCGCGACAGGGGATAGACCTGAAGCTTTCTTT. J is TRBJ1-1 and V is TRBV7-2, with 8 bases that match TRBD1. Germline CDR1 and CDR2: SGHTA and FQGNSA. This CDR3 is built from 15 residues. Trimming took 5 bases from V and 6 from J; bases not matched to a gene: 11.

This clonotype has a handful of counts. This rearrangement joins TRBV18 to TRBJ2-5; a possible D gene is TRBD1 (5 bases). Trimming removed 0 bases at V and 4 bases at J, with 6 bases between. CDR3 size: 13 residues. The germline V gene encodes CDR1 KGHSH and CDR2 LQKENI. The CDR3 sequence is CASSPPGLETQYF. In DNA, the CDR3 is TGTGCCAGCTCACCACCGGGGCTAGAGACCCAGTACTTC.

Only a few counts were recorded for this clonotype. The rearrangement uses TRBV5-1 and TRBJ1-1, with 9 bases identical to TRBD1. The germline V gene has CDR1 SGHRS and CDR2 YFSETQ. The CDR3 contains 15 residues. After removal of 6 bases from V and 0 bases from J, the junction contained 6 bases not matched to a gene. The CDR3 reads CASKKQGALNTEAFF. DNA of the CDR3: TGCGCCAGCAAGAAACAGGGGGCCCTGAACACTGAAGCTTTCTTT.

This clonotype appeared many times. The V call is TRBV20-1, the J call TRBJ1-5, with D tentatively TRBD1 (6 bases). The CDR3 has 15 residues. Germline V gene lookup returns CDR1 DFQATT and CDR2 SNEGSKA (reference sequence). V lost 6 bases, J lost 1 base, and 16 bases lay in between. The CDR3 is CSAQTGTSSNQPQHF. The CDR3 DNA is TGCAGTGCCCAGACAGGCACCTCGAGCAATCAGCCCCAGCATTTT.

Many counts were recorded for this clonotype. V gene TRBV7-2 combines with J gene TRBJ2-5, with 11 positions matching TRBD2. CDR3 length: 16 residues. Germline CDR1 SGHTA, CDR2 FQGNSA. J gave up 4 bases and V 5 bases, and 9 bases lay outside the gene matches. The CDR3, as DNA: TGTGCCAGCAGCCCGCGGTCTAGCGGGGGGAGAGAGACCCAGTACTTC. Its protein is CASSPRSSGGRETQYF. Together with reference TRBV7-2 and TRBJ2-5, the CDR3 gives the full variable domain: GAGVSQSPSNKVTEKGKDVELRCDPISGHTALYWYRQSLGQGLEFLIYFQGNSAPDKSGLPSDRFSAERTGGSVSTLTIQRTQQEDSAVYLCASSPRSSGGRETQYFGPGTRLLVL.

V usage is TRBV20-1 and J usage is TRBJ2-2; D is ambiguous. The ends were cut back, 6 bases at V and 5 bases at J, with 4 bases in the middle. The CDR3 covers 10 residues. CDR1 and CDR2 (germline): DFQATT, SNEGSKA (reference sequence). The DNA for the CDR3 is TGCAGTGCCAAAACCGGGGAGCTGTTTTTT. It is translated as CSAKTGELFF.

This clonotype has just a few counts. V gene TRBV2 combines with J gene TRBJ1-1, with D perhaps TRBD1 (5 bases). The V end was cut by 7 bases, the J end by 6 bases, with 15 bases between. Germline CDR1 reads SNHLY; CDR2 reads FYNNEI. The length of the CDR3 is 13 residues. The CDR3 DNA reads as TGTGCCAGCATAATCACTCAGGGAGCTGAAGCTTTCTTT. This sequence encodes CASIITQGAEAFF.

The chain carries TRBV4-1 and TRBJ1-1, with D tentatively TRBD1 (5 bases). This CDR3 has 16 residues. Per the germline V gene, CDR1 is MGHRA and CDR2 is YSYEKL. Trimming left V 0 bases short and J 2 bases short, with 13 bases between. The CDR3 here is CASSQEGRARNTEAFF. DNA of the CDR3: TGCGCCAGCAGCCAAGAAGGCAGGGCTAGAAACACTGAAGCTTTCTTT.

The J gene is TRBJ2-3, the V gene TRBV20-1, with D unclear. This CDR3 comprises 11 residues. V was clipped by 3 bases and J by 5 bases, with 6 bases between them. Germline lookup yields CDR1 DFQATT and CDR2 SNEGSKA (reference sequence). CDR3 nucleotide sequence: TGCAGTGCTAGCCGTAGAGATACGCAGTATTTT. Translated: CSASRRDTQYF.

Many counts were recorded for this clonotype. The V gene is TRBV24-1, the J gene TRBJ2-7; TRBD2 matches at 16 bases. The CDR3 sequence is 19 residues long. Trimming cost V 4 bases and J 3 bases; bases outside gene matches: 11. Germline loops: CDR1 KGHDR, CDR2 SFDVKD. The CDR3 bases are TGTGCCACCAGTGACACCGGGACTAGCGGGAGGGCCTCCCACTACGAGCAGTACTTC. This encodes CATSDTGTSGRASHYEQYF.

The V and J genes are TRBV2 and TRBJ2-7, with TRBD2 identical over 7 bases. Germline CDR1 SNHLY, CDR2 FYNNEI. CDR3 length: 13 amino acids. Trimming removed 6 bases from V and 7 bases from J; junction bases left unmatched: 9. In nucleotides, the CDR3 is TGTGCCAGCAGGCGGGGGTTTAGGAATGAGCAGTACTTC. It specifies CASRRGFRNEQYF.

In this sample, this clonotype turned up many times. The chain carries TRBV12-3 or TRBV12-4 and TRBJ2-7; no reliable D call. This CDR3 has 15 amino acids. With 6 bases removed from V and 0 bases from J, the gap between germline ends came to 15 bases. The DNA for the CDR3 is TGTGCCAGCAGCCGATCTAGGTTAGGCTCCTACGAGCAGTACTTC. Amino acids: CASSRSRLGSYEQYF.

This clonotype has just one count. The rearrangement uses TRBV15 and TRBJ2-3, with 7 bases matching TRBD2. The V gene's germline CDR1 is LNHNV and CDR2 YYDKDF (reference sequence). Unmatched junction bases numbered 8, after V lost 0 bases and J lost 2 bases. The length of the CDR3 is 17 residues. CDR3 loop: CATSREGSGATTDTQYF. For the CDR3, the DNA is TGTGCCACCAGCAGAGAGGGGAGCGGGGCAACCACAGATACGCAGTATTTT.